The rows below give T cell receptor beta chains drawn from one sample of a study of vaccination and CD4 T cells after COVID-19. The antigens for these receptors are not known. TCRdb processed the PCR reads anew with MiXCR; each CDR3 protein has one entry. The sample has about 14,000 distinct CDR3 sequences, approximately 60% seen once; the top ten hold 6.2%. Material for sequencing was CD4+ T cells from blood, cultured in vitro. These receptors all stem from a human donor who had recovered from COVID-19. Each CDR3 is given with its conserved first and last residue.

CASSSDLGNTEAFF	TRBV6-1	TRBJ1-1
CAWNAGASTYEQYF	TRBV30	TRBJ2-7
CASSFRAGGGYGYTF	TRBV27	TRBJ1-2
CASSFPGADTGELFF	TRBV7-2	TRBJ2-2
CASSEGFSDYTEAFF	TRBV6-1	TRBJ1-1
CSVTRLTEAFF	TRBV29-1	TRBJ1-1
CASSLTSGVGNTIYF	TRBV7-3	TRBJ1-3
CASSWREHQPQHF	TRBV7-2	TRBJ1-5
CASSLDREGWTEAFF	TRBV11-2	TRBJ1-1
CASSDPTRPSQETQYF	TRBV10-1	TRBJ2-5
CAISEQRRVRNSYEQYF	TRBV10-3	TRBJ2-7
CATSRGRGQGNDEQFF	TRBV15	TRBJ2-1
CASSEGQGEKLFF	TRBV6-1	TRBJ1-4
CASSPTGEVQPQHF	TRBV2	TRBJ1-5
CASSPTGGVNGYTF	TRBV7-2	TRBJ1-2
CATGRYYEQYF	TRBV6-2/TRBV6-3	TRBJ2-7
CASSSLAGEAEQYF	TRBV7-2	TRBJ2-7
CASSFGLAGDYF	TRBV28	TRBJ2-7
CASSQGTGSNTEAFF	TRBV7-2	TRBJ1-1
CASRSGPHTEAFF	TRBV2	TRBJ1-1
CATSTEGPIYGYTF	TRBV15	TRBJ1-2
CASSEYREGTEAFF	TRBV10-1	TRBJ1-1
CASSLSWRADTEAFF	TRBV27	TRBJ1-1
CASSLGREGYEQYF	TRBV7-4	TRBJ2-7
CASSPALGDEQYF	TRBV7-2	TRBJ2-7
CASSQVEVSSRDTQYF	TRBV4-1	TRBJ2-3